These 22 T cell receptor beta chains share one sample of origin, sequenced in a study of T cells in women clearing cervical HPV infection. Profiling relied on immunoSEQ multiplex PCR, and the TCRdb table lists in-frame clones only, not all of them. The listing contains about 40,000 clones. Sequencing was carried out using blood buffy coat. These receptors all stem from a woman between 18 and 75 years old with a cervical HPV16 infection that either progressed to CIN3+ or cleared (not recorded which).

As regards this clone: The CDR3 extends 3 residues past the end of the read, so its final part is completed from the germline J gene. The same CDR3 is also encoded by other DNA sequences in this sample. V gene TRBV13 combines with J gene TRBJ1-1; 7 nucleotides match TRBD1. The CDR3 runs 14 residues. With 7 bases clipped from V and 4 bases from J, the junction kept 9 bases outside the gene matches. Germline CDR1 is PRHDT and CDR2 is FYEKMQ (reference sequence). The CDR3 spells CASNKRGRVTEAFF. The sequenced CDR3 bases are TGTGCCAGCAATAAGAGGGGGCGGGTCACTGAA.

For this clone: Read sequence stops 3 residues before the CDR3 end, and the germline J gene provides the missing end. The gene calls are TRBV5-1 and TRBJ2-1, with 10 bases matching TRBD1. V dropped 3 bases and J dropped 8; count of bases not matched to a gene: 8. The CDR3 spans 15 residues. Germline CDR1 and CDR2: SGHRS and YFSETQ. The DNA read from the CDR3 is TGCGCCAGCAGCTCCCGGGACAGGGGATCTGATGAG. This encodes CASSSRDRGSDE. The whole CDR3 protein reads CASSSRDRGSDEQFF.

With regard to this clone: The observed sequence ends 3 residues before the CDR3 terminus, with the missing tail filled in from the germline J gene. This chain links TRBV20-1 with TRBJ2-4, with D maybe TRBD1 (6 bases). This CDR3 has 12 amino acids. CDR1 and CDR2 from the germline V gene are DFQATT and SNEGSKA (reference sequence). The sequenced part of the CDR3 DNA is TGCAGTACCGGACAGATGGGGCAGCCT. It codes for CSTGQMGQP. The complete CDR3 sequence is CSTGQMGQPQYF.

Comments on this clone: The read comes to an end 3 residues before the CDR3 does, leaving the germline J gene to fill in the end. The rearrangement links TRBV4-2 to TRBJ2-1; tentative D call: TRBD1 (6 bases). Germline values: CDR1 LGHNA, CDR2 YNFKEQ. V was pared by 3 bases and J by 4 bases, with 13 bases between. The CDR3 has 15 amino acids. The CDR3 bases that were read are TGTGCCAGCAGCCACCTCAGGGGACGTTACAATGAG. Protein: CASSHLRGRYNE. The whole CDR3 protein reads CASSHLRGRYNEQFF.

To note about this clone: The CDR3 goes on 3 residues after the read ends, and that part is filled in from the germline J gene. The chain recombines TRBV9 with TRBJ2-2, with 11 nucleotides matching TRBD1. The CDR3 consists of 17 residues. V was clipped by 0 bases and J by 5 bases; unmatched bases: 6. Germline CDR1 SGDLS, CDR2 YYNGEE. The covered CDR3 bases are TGTGCCAGCAGCGTAGCCCCGGGACAGGGGGAAACCGGGGAG. This encodes CASSVAPGQGETGE. The full CDR3 protein is CASSVAPGQGETGELFF.

As regards this clone: The sequence runs out 3 residues before the end of the CDR3; the remainder is reconstructed from the germline J gene. The rearrangement links TRBV5-4 to TRBJ2-5, with 7 bases aligning to TRBD1. V shed 2 bases and J 5 bases; nucleotides not matched to a gene: 6. CDR3 length equals 14 residues. Germline V lookup: CDR1 SGHNT, CDR2 YYREEE (reference sequence). This CDR3 is CASSFEGARETQYF. The CDR3 bases that were read are TGTGCCAGCAGCTTTGAGGGGGCTCGTGAGACC.

With respect to this clone: The CDR3 extends 3 residues past the end of the read, so its final part is completed from the germline J gene. V usage is TRBV7-9 and J usage is TRBJ1-2; the match to TRBD1 covers 8 bases. CDR3 length: 15 amino acids. Per germline, CDR1 SEHNR and CDR2 FQNEAQ (reference sequence). The CDR3 bases that were read are TGTGCCAGCAGCTTAGGACAGGGGCAAAATTACGAC. It translates to CASSLGQGQNYD. In full, the CDR3 reads CASSLGQGQNYDYTF.

In the case of this clone: The read gets to within 3 residues of the CDR3 end, and the germline J gene fills in the rest. The V and J genes are TRBV7-8 and TRBJ2-3, with no clear D. The germline CDR1 and CDR2 sequences are SGHVS and FQNEAQ. The CDR3 has 14 residues. CDR3 protein: CASSLEAVAQPQYF. The covered CDR3 bases are TGTGCCAGCAGCTTAGAGGCGGTAGCTCAGCCG. Drawing the rest from reference TRBV7-8 and TRBJ2-3, the complete variable domain is GAGVSQSPRYKVAKRGQDVALRCDPISGHVSLFWYQQALGQGPEFLTYFQNEAQLDKSGLPSDRFFAERPEGSVSTLKIQRTQQEDSAVYLCASSLEAVAQPQYFGPGTRLTVL.

Note on this clone: The read ends 3 residues before the CDR3 terminus; that terminus is restored from the germline J gene. The V and J genes are TRBV4-1 and TRBJ2-7; 9 bases fit TRBD1. V was pared by 0 bases and J by 1 base, with 4 bases of the junction left unmatched. This CDR3 has 16 residues. Germline V gene lookup returns CDR1 MGHRA and CDR2 YSYEKL. The CDR3 DNA, read in part, is TGCGCCAGCAGCCAAGATCGGACAGGGGATTCCTACGAG. Amino acids: CASSQDRTGDSYE. The whole CDR3 sequence reads CASSQDRTGDSYEQYF.

A word on this clone: The observed sequence ends 3 residues before the CDR3 terminus, with the missing tail filled in from the germline J gene. V is TRBV5-6 and J is TRBJ1-1, with 8 bases that match TRBD1. The length of the CDR3 is 14 residues. Germline CDR1 is SGHDT and CDR2 is YYEEEE. V lost 0 bases, J lost 6 bases, and 4 bases stayed unmatched. The CDR3 bases that were read are TGTGCCAGCAGCTTGGTCAGGGGGCTGGCTGAA. Its protein product is CASSLVRGLAE. The whole CDR3 protein is CASSLVRGLAEAFF.

In regard to this clone: Sequencing ends 3 residues short of the CDR3 end; the germline J gene provides the rest. V and J are TRBV5-1 and TRBJ2-2; D unresolved. Germline lookup yields CDR1 SGHRS and CDR2 YFSETQ. The CDR3 covers 13 residues. This CDR3 reads CASSLEGNQPLFF. CDR3 bases read: TGCGCCAGCAGCTTGGAGGGCAATCAGCCG.

Details on this clone: The CDR3 goes on 3 residues after the read ends, and that part is filled in from the germline J gene. V gene TRBV7-9 combines with J gene TRBJ2-3; D is undetermined. CDR1 and CDR2 (germline): SEHNR, FQNEAQ (reference sequence). CDR3 length: 11 residues. V lost 4 bases, J lost 7 bases, and 6 bases lay in between. The part of the CDR3 DNA that was read is TGTGCCAGCAGCTCACTCTATACG. Translated: CASSSLYT. The CDR3 as a whole reads CASSSLYTQYF.

About this clone itself: The CDR3 goes on 3 residues after the read ends, and that part is filled in from the germline J gene. This sequence joins TRBV6-2 or TRBV6-3 and TRBJ1-5; D not resolved. Trimming pared 6 bases from V and 0 bases from J, leaving 15 bases between. The CDR3 is 16 residues long. In germline, CDR1 is MNHEY, CDR2 SVGEGT. CDR3 sequence reads: CASSSQGWNSNQPQHF. The sequenced part of the CDR3 DNA is TGTGCCAGCAGCTCCCAAGGGTGGAATAGCAATCAGCCC.

To note about this clone: Read sequence stops 3 residues before the CDR3 end, and the germline J gene provides the missing end. The chain employs TRBV7-2 and TRBJ2-5; the match to TRBD2 covers 7 bases. Germline trimming cut 6 bases from V and 5 bases from J; bases unmatched to any gene: 6. The CDR3 covers 13 residues. The V gene's germline CDR1 is SGHTA and CDR2 FQGNSA. Partial CDR3 DNA: TGTGCCAGCAGAATTGCGGGAGAGGAGACC. This gives the protein CASRIAGEET. The full CDR3 reads CASRIAGEETQYF.

Points on this clone: The sequenced fragment ends 3 residues before the CDR3 boundary, so the rest is inferred from the germline J gene. This chain uses TRBV7-3 with TRBJ1-4, with TRBD1 matching 8 bases. Germline V gene lookup returns CDR1 SGHTA and CDR2 FQGTGA. This CDR3 has 13 residues. Incomplete CDR3 DNA: TGTGCCAGCAGCAATTACAGGGGGGAACCA. Amino acid sequence: CASSNYRGEP. The entire CDR3 is CASSNYRGEPLFF.

A word on this clone: Read data end 3 residues before the CDR3 end; the end is taken from the germline J gene. This rearrangement joins TRBV2 to TRBJ2-2, with 10 bases matching TRBD2. This CDR3 is built from 17 residues. The V gene's germline CDR1 is SNHLY and CDR2 FYNNEI. J was trimmed by 0 bases and V by 7 bases; bases with no gene match: 8. CDR3 amino acids: CASTQLAGFANTGELFF. The DNA read from the CDR3 is TGTGCCAGCACTCAACTAGCGGGGTTCGCGAACACCGGGGAG. Drawing the rest from reference TRBV2 and TRBJ2-2, the complete variable domain is EPEVTQTPSHQVTQMGQEVILRCVPISNHLYFYWYRQILGQKVEFLVSFYNNEISEKSEIFDDQFSVERPDGSNFTLKIRSTKLEDSAMYFCASTQLAGFANTGELFFGEGSRLTVL.

As for this clone: The read comes to an end 3 residues before the CDR3 does, leaving the germline J gene to fill in the end. The chain links TRBV20-1 to TRBJ1-6, with TRBD1 identical over 8 bases. The J segment lost 10 bases and the V segment lost 6 bases, leaving 14 bases of the junction unmatched. The CDR3 is 15 amino acids. CDR1 and CDR2 (germline): DFQATT, SNEGSKA (reference sequence). The CDR3 bases that were read are TGCAGTGCCCAGGGACAGGATCCGGCAAGATCACCC. The encoded protein is CSAQGQDPARSP. The whole CDR3 reads CSAQGQDPARSPLHF.

A remark on this clone: The read comes to an end 3 residues before the CDR3 does, leaving the germline J gene to fill in the end. The chain couples TRBV28 to TRBJ1-1, with D possibly being TRBD1 (5 bases). The CDR3 runs to 14 residues. Between the trimmed V and J ends, which lost 7 bases and 1 base, there was a span of 13 bases. CDR1 is MDHEN, CDR2 SYDVKM, per germline. This chain's CDR3 is CASTGGDRNTEAFF. The sequenced CDR3 bases are TGTGCCAGCACTGGTGGAGACAGGAACACTGAA.

To note about this clone: The CDR3 end falls 3 residues outside the read, so it is completed with the germline J gene. This chain uses TRBV30 with TRBJ2-2; the D gene is possibly TRBD1 (5 bases). Germline V gene sequence: CDR1 GTSNPN, CDR2 SVGIG (reference sequence). CDR3 length: 12 amino acids. The CDR3 is CAWNRRNEKLFF. CDR3 DNA (partial): TGTGCCTGGAACAGGCGGAATGAAAAG.

In the case of this clone: The sequence runs out 3 residues before the end of the CDR3; the remainder is reconstructed from the germline J gene. The chain combines TRBV2 with TRBJ1-6; D gene uncertain. The length of the CDR3 is 15 residues. Germline loops: CDR1 SNHLY, CDR2 FYNNEI. V lost 7 bases to trimming and J lost 5 bases, with 15 bases between them. CDR3 bases read: TGTGCCAGCAAGAGCGGGGAGAAAGATAATTCACCC. This sequence encodes CASKSGEKDNSP. The whole CDR3 is CASKSGEKDNSPLHF.

In regard to this clone: From the germline J gene comes the end of the CDR3, since the read stops 3 residues before it. The V and J genes are TRBV29-1 and TRBJ2-7; D call uncertain. This CDR3 contains 13 residues. Germline CDR1 SQVTM, CDR2 ANQGSEA. Trimming took off 3 bases at V and 6 bases at J, with 15 bases between the two ends. The sequenced CDR3 bases are TGCAGCGTTGAGGCGGCGACCCCTGGCGAG. Its protein product is CSVEAATPGE. The CDR3 as a whole reads CSVEAATPGEQYF.

Comment on this clone: The read ends 3 residues early relative to the CDR3; the germline J gene fills the gap. The V gene is TRBV11-2, the J gene TRBJ2-7; possibly TRBD2 for D (5 bases). The germline V gene encodes CDR1 SGHAT and CDR2 FQNNGV. V lost 1 base and J 3 bases, leaving 13 bases between the germline ends. The CDR3 totals 15 residues. CDR3 amino acids: CASSLVSGMGYEQYF. The CDR3 DNA, read in part, is TGTGCCAGCAGCTTAGTTTCGGGGATGGGCTACGAG.